The rows below give T cell receptor beta chains drawn from one sample of a study of T cell responses to AZD1222 COVID-19 vaccine. Repertoires were generated with immunoSEQ multiplex PCR, while TCRdb's copy carries only in-frame clones and drops some. The table includes 150,000 or so clones, roughly 80% detected once. This material consisted of peripheral blood, taken on day 0 of MenACWY control vaccination. The source is an adult in good health. Both conserved end residues are part of each CDR3. The D gene is left open where the match is weak. Only part of the rows carry a size: once, few, many, or a class if the clone is expanded.

CDR3aa	CDR3nt	abundance	j_gene	d_gene	v_gene
CASSDYGFGQFF	TGCGCCAGCAGTGACTATGGGTTTGGGCAGTTCTTC	few	TRBJ2-1	NA	TRBV10-2
CASRQRTVGEKLFF	TGCGCCAGCAGACAAAGGACAGTGGGGGAAAAACTGTTTTTT	NA	TRBJ1-4	NA	TRBV10-2
CATSRDRGATEKLFF	TGTGCCACCAGCAGAGATCGCGGGGCTACAGAAAAACTGTTTTTT	once	TRBJ1-4	NA	TRBV15
CASSQGQLPGKQYF	TGTGCCAGCAGCCAAGGGCAGTTACCGGGCAAGCAGTACTTC	NA	TRBJ2-7	NA	TRBV3-1/TRBV3-2
CASSPVDTGELFF	TGCGCCAGCAGCCCCGTTGATACCGGGGAGCTGTTTTTT	once	TRBJ2-2	NA	TRBV5-1
CASSEWGQASSYNSPLHF	TGCGCCAGCAGTGAGTGGGGACAGGCGAGCTCCTATAATTCACCCCTCCACTTT	NA	TRBJ1-6	TRBD1	TRBV10-2
CASSGTRHTEAFF	TGCGCCAGCAGTGGGACGAGGCACACTGAAGCTTTCTTT	NA	TRBJ1-1	NA	TRBV10-1
CASSPRTDPYNEQFF	TGTGCCAGCAGCCCACGGACAGACCCCTACAATGAGCAGTTCTTC	few	TRBJ2-1	NA	TRBV9
CASRGGYSNQPQHF	TGCGCCAGTCGTGGGGGGTATAGCAATCAGCCCCAGCATTTT	NA	TRBJ1-5	NA	TRBV10-2
CASRTGAGYGYTF	TGTGCCAGCAGGACAGGGGCGGGCTATGGCTACACCTTC	NA	TRBJ1-2	TRBD1	TRBV28
CASRAGPANYGYTF	TGTGCCAGCAGAGCAGGACCAGCTAACTATGGCTACACCTTC	NA	TRBJ1-2	NA	TRBV6-5
CASSLTGYGYTF	TGTGCCAGCAGTCTGACAGGATATGGCTACACCTTC	NA	TRBJ1-2	NA	TRBV28
CASSLVVVGAQNGYTF	TGTGCCAGCAGCTTAGTGGTCGTGGGGGCCCAAAATGGCTACACCTTC	NA	TRBJ1-2	NA	TRBV7-9
CASSEGGTGSHEQFF	TGTGCCAGCAGTGAAGGGGGGACAGGGTCTCATGAGCAGTTCTTC	NA	TRBJ2-1	TRBD1	TRBV2
CASSLRAGEAFF	TGTGCCAGCAGTTTACGGGCGGGGGAGGCTTTCTTT	NA	TRBJ1-1	NA	TRBV28
CASSATGTPNEQFF	TGTGCCAGCAGCGCCACCGGGACCCCGAATGAGCAGTTCTTC	NA	TRBJ2-1	NA	TRBV11-3
CAWISDSLRDF	TGTGCCTGGATATCAGATTCGCTCAGGGACTTC	NA	TRBJ1-2	NA	TRBV30
CASSYWGAFTEAFF	TGTGCCAGCAGTTACTGGGGGGCGTTCACTGAAGCTTTCTTT	NA	TRBJ1-1	NA	TRBV6-2/TRBV6-3
CASSLEGQPYQPQHF	TGCGCCAGCAGCTTGGAGGGGCAGCCGTACCAGCCCCAGCATTTT	NA	TRBJ1-5	NA	TRBV5-1
CATSLSGYSNQPQHF	TGTGCCACCAGCCTCTCAGGGTATAGCAATCAGCCCCAGCATTTT	NA	TRBJ1-5	NA	TRBV24-1
CASSEGQTNEKLFF	TGTGCCAGCTCAGAGGGACAGACTAATGAAAAACTGTTTTTT	NA	TRBJ1-4	TRBD1	TRBV18
CASSSVGSSGYTF	TGTGCCAGTAGTTCGGTGGGGAGTAGCGGCTACACCTTC	once	TRBJ1-2	NA	TRBV19
CATSRKGVADTQYF	TGTGCCACCAGCCGTAAAGGAGTGGCAGATACGCAGTATTTT	NA	TRBJ2-3	NA	TRBV15
CASSTGGTDTQYF	TGTGCCAGCAGTACAGGGGGCACAGATACGCAGTATTTT	NA	TRBJ2-3	TRBD1	TRBV2
CASSPFRTQGNNEQFF	TGTGCCAGCAGCCCTTTTCGAACACAGGGGAACAATGAGCAGTTCTTC	NA	TRBJ2-1	TRBD1	TRBV5-6
CASSESTTSPGELFF	TGTGCCAGCAGCGAGTCCACAACTAGTCCCGGGGAGCTGTTTTTT	NA	TRBJ2-2	NA	TRBV7-2
CASSSRLAGTYNEQFF	TGTGCCAGCAGCTCCCGACTAGCGGGGACCTACAATGAGCAGTTCTTC	NA	TRBJ2-1	TRBD2	TRBV5-4
CASSENPTYRGTGELFF	TGTGCCAGCAGTGAAAACCCAACCTACAGGGGTACCGGGGAGCTGTTTTTT	NA	TRBJ2-2	TRBD1	TRBV25-1
CASSFVRGMISEQYF	TGTGCCAGCAGTTTTGTGCGGGGGATGATTTCGGAGCAGTACTTC	few	TRBJ2-7	TRBD2	TRBV27
CASSLDYNYGYTF	TGTGCCAGCAGCTTGGACTATAACTATGGCTACACCTTC	once	TRBJ1-2	NA	TRBV7-8
CASSAWTGGETEAFF	TGTGCCAGCAGCGCCTGGACAGGGGGCGAGACTGAAGCTTTCTTT	NA	TRBJ1-1	TRBD1	TRBV9
CASSFGELNSPLHF	TGTGCCAGCAGCTTTGGGGAGCTGAATTCACCCCTCCACTTT	NA	TRBJ1-6	NA	TRBV7-8
CATSRDSSQETQYF	TGTGCCACCAGCAGAGACAGTTCCCAAGAGACCCAGTACTTC	NA	TRBJ2-5	NA	TRBV15
CASSRQPSGVADTQYF	TGTGCCAGCAGCCGTCAACCTAGCGGGGTAGCAGATACGCAGTATTTT	NA	TRBJ2-3	TRBD2	TRBV7-3
CASSPGRIEKLFF	TGTGCCAGCTCACCGGGAAGGATCGAAAAACTGTTTTTT	NA	TRBJ1-4	NA	TRBV18
CASKSRSSYNEQFF	TGTGCCAGCAAGTCACGTAGCTCCTACAATGAGCAGTTCTTC	once	TRBJ2-1	NA	TRBV6-5
CASSPRTATEAFF	TGTGCCAGTAGTCCCCGCACAGCCACTGAAGCTTTCTTT	NA	TRBJ1-1	NA	TRBV19
CASSSHDRREAFF	TGTGCCAGCAGTTCCCACGACAGGCGGGAAGCTTTCTTT	NA	TRBJ1-1	NA	TRBV28
CASSVDVLATGELFF	TGTGCCAGCAGCGTAGATGTATTGGCTACCGGGGAGCTGTTTTTT	NA	TRBJ2-2	NA	TRBV9
CASSITLGLNTEAFF	TGTGCCAGTAGTATAACCCTCGGGCTGAACACTGAAGCTTTCTTT	once	TRBJ1-1	NA	TRBV19
CATSDSGYEQYF	TGTGCCACCAGCGATAGTGGTTACGAGCAGTACTTC	NA	TRBJ2-7	NA	TRBV15
CASSQVAGLEAFF	TGTGCCAGCAGCCAAGTAGCAGGGCTTGAAGCTTTCTTT	NA	TRBJ1-1	NA	TRBV3-1/TRBV3-2
CASSQVGGSHGELFF	TGCGCCAGCAGCCAAGTCGGGGGTTCCCACGGGGAGCTGTTTTTT	NA	TRBJ2-2	NA	TRBV4-1
CAITERGGLDEQFF	TGTGCCATCACGGAGCGGGGGGGCCTGGATGAGCAGTTCTTC	NA	TRBJ2-1	TRBD2	TRBV10-3
CASSLQGAYGYTF	TGTGCCAGCAGCTTACAGGGGGCCTATGGCTACACCTTC	NA	TRBJ1-2	TRBD1	TRBV12-3/TRBV12-4
CASSFPSGNTIYF	TGTGCCAGTAGTTTCCCTTCCGGAAACACCATATATTTT	few	TRBJ1-3	NA	TRBV19
CASSRLAPTGNEQFF	TGTGCCAGCAGCCGACTAGCGCCGACCGGCAATGAGCAGTTCTTC	few	TRBJ2-1	TRBD2	TRBV5-4
CSVVQGPNTEAFF	TGCAGCGTTGTACAGGGACCTAACACTGAAGCTTTCTTT	NA	TRBJ1-1	NA	TRBV29-1
CASSGLAGGRGEQYF	TGCGCCAGCTCCGGACTAGCGGGGGGCCGCGGCGAGCAGTACTTC	NA	TRBJ2-7	TRBD2	TRBV10-1
CASSVGSTAQPQHF	TGTGCCAGCAGCGTAGGGTCAACGGCTCAGCCCCAGCATTTT	NA	TRBJ1-5	NA	TRBV9
CAWSGGSSNYNEQFF	TGTGCCTGGAGTGGGGGCTCAAGCAACTACAATGAGCAGTTCTTC	NA	TRBJ2-1	NA	TRBV30
CASSSGTGKAFF	TGTGCCAGCAGCTCCGGGACAGGCAAAGCTTTCTTT	NA	TRBJ1-1	TRBD1	TRBV7-8
CASSQDGLANTEAFF	TGTGCCAGCAGCCAAGATGGACTAGCGAACACTGAAGCTTTCTTT	NA	TRBJ1-1	NA	TRBV3-1/TRBV3-2
CASSQEWGQVYQPQHF	TGCGCCAGCAGCCAAGAATGGGGACAGGTGTATCAGCCCCAGCATTTT	NA	TRBJ1-5	TRBD1	TRBV4-1
CASSLVGGATGYTF	TGTGCCAGCAGCTTAGTGGGGGGCGCGACTGGCTACACCTTC	once	TRBJ1-2	NA	TRBV11-2